The rows below give T cell receptor beta chains drawn from one sample of a study of cytomegalovirus exposure and HLA in healthy donors. The table came from immunoSEQ multiplex PCR; TCRdb's copy has only in-frame clones and leaves some out. The table has 130,000 to 150,000 clones, roughly 88% seen once. The source material was PBMCs. These receptors all come from a young woman in good health and CMV-seropositive. Both conserved end residues are part of each CDR3. Each record gives: CDR3 DNA, CDR3 protein, J gene, V gene, D gene, CDR3 length. D genes are given only for firm matches.

CDR3 DNA: TGCGCCAGCAGCGCGGGACAGGGGAGCTCCTACGAGCAGTACTTC; CDR3 protein: CASSAGQGSSYEQYF; J gene: TRBJ2-7; V gene: TRBV5-1; D gene: TRBD1; CDR3 length: 15
CDR3 DNA: TGTGCCAGCAGCTGGCCCGGACAGCCGGGGGGCGGCTACACCTTC; CDR3 protein: CASSWPGQPGGGYTF; J gene: TRBJ1-2; V gene: TRBV7-9; D gene: NA; CDR3 length: 15
CDR3 DNA: TGTGCCAGCAGCTCACCAGGACAGGGCGGCCCCTTTTATGGCTACACCTTC; CDR3 protein: CASSSPGQGGPFYGYTF; J gene: TRBJ1-2; V gene: TRBV9; D gene: TRBD1; CDR3 length: 17
CDR3 DNA: TGTGCCAGCAGTTATGCCGGGACAGGGTCCATTCAGTACTTC; CDR3 protein: CASSYAGTGSIQYF; J gene: TRBJ2-4; V gene: TRBV6-5; D gene: TRBD1; CDR3 length: 14
CDR3 DNA: TGCGCCAGCAGCTCCCCCGGGACAGGGGAGTCAAGGAATGAGCAGTTCTTC; CDR3 protein: CASSSPGTGESRNEQFF; J gene: TRBJ2-1; V gene: TRBV5-1; D gene: TRBD1; CDR3 length: 17
CDR3 DNA: TGTGCCAGCATGAGGGGGAGGGAAATAGAAGCTTTCTTT; CDR3 protein: CASMRGREIEAFF; J gene: TRBJ1-1; V gene: TRBV28; D gene: NA; CDR3 length: 13
CDR3 DNA: TGTGCCAGTAGTCACCAACAGGGAATCTATGGCTACACCTTC; CDR3 protein: CASSHQQGIYGYTF; J gene: TRBJ1-2; V gene: TRBV19; D gene: NA; CDR3 length: 14
CDR3 DNA: TGCGCCAGCAGTGCCGACAGTTACAATGAGCAGTTCTTC; CDR3 protein: CASSADSYNEQFF; J gene: TRBJ2-1; V gene: TRBV10-2; D gene: NA; CDR3 length: 13
CDR3 DNA: TGTGCCAGCAGCAGGGGGGGAAGCACAGATACGCAGTATTTT; CDR3 protein: CASSRGGSTDTQYF; J gene: TRBJ2-3; V gene: TRBV7-2; D gene: NA; CDR3 length: 14
CDR3 DNA: TGCAGCGCCCGACAGGGGGCCTCAGAGACCCAGTACTTC; CDR3 protein: CSARQGASETQYF; J gene: TRBJ2-5; V gene: TRBV29-1; D gene: TRBD1; CDR3 length: 13